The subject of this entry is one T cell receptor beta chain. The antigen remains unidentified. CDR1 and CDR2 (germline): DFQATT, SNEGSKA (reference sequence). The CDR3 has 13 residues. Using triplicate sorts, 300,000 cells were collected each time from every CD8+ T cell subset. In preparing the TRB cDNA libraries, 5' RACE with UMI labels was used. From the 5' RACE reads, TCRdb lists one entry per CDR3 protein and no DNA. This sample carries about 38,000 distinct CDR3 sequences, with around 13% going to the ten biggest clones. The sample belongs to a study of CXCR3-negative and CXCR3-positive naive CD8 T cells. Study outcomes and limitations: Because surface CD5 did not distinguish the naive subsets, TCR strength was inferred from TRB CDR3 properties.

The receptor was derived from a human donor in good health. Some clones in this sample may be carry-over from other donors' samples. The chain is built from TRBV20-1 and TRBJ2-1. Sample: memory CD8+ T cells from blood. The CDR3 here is CSARVLVGNEQFF.